This TCR beta chain originates from a study of cytomegalovirus exposure and HLA in healthy donors. In the PCR, 60 Vbeta and 13 Jbeta primers were used. Clones were sequenced by immunoSEQ multiplex PCR, and TCRdb holds only the in-frame ones, with some missing. The table has roughly 160,000 clones, roughly 71% seen once. CDR1 and CDR2 from the germline V gene are SGHDT and YYEEEE. This CDR3 has 15 amino acids. Trimming took 1 base from V and 3 from J, leaving 10 bases between them. A few counts support this clone. The gene calls are TRBV5-6 and TRBJ1-4; D not resolved. The source material was PBMCs. The TCR comes from a girl between 5 and 17 years old in good health and CMV-seronegative. CDR3 in amino acids: CASSLPTGANEKLFF. DNA of the CDR3: TGTGCCAGCAGCTTGCCGACGGGAGCTAATGAAAAACTGTTTTTT. The whole variable domain, remainder taken from reference TRBV5-6 and TRBJ1-4, is DAGVTQSPTHLIKTRGQQVTLRCSPKSGHDTVSWYQQALGQGPQFIFQYYEEEERQRGNFPDRFSGHQFPNYSSELNVNALLLGDSALYLCASSLPTGANEKLFFGSGTQLSVL.